The next 12 T cell receptor beta chains were all read from a single sample in a study of PD-1 blockade in classical Hodgkin lymphoma. Time point in this sample: newly diagnosed, previously untreated cHL patient sample. Magnetic negative selection was used to purify CD4+ T cells from PBMCs that had been thawed. Profiled with immunoSEQ multiplex PCR; TCRdb holds only in-frame clones, not every one. In the table there are about 22,000 clones, 89% of which are singletons. Sequencing input: CD4+ T cells from blood. These receptors were taken from a human donor with classical Hodgkin lymphoma.

This clone has a single count. The chain carries TRBV28 and TRBJ1-5, with D possibly matching TRBD1 (5 bases). The CDR3 is made up of 13 amino acids. V lost 11 bases to trimming and J lost 1 base, with 12 bases between them. Germline CDR1 is MDHEN and CDR2 is SYDVKM. The CDR3 is CAAGARSNQPQHF. The CDR3 coding sequence is TGTGCCGCCGGGGCCCGGAGCAATCAGCCCCAGCATTTT.

V usage is TRBV6-6 and J usage is TRBJ1-6; 12 bases match TRBD1. CDR3 length: 16 residues. Per the germline V gene, CDR1 is MNHNY and CDR2 is SVGAGI (reference sequence). The trim removed 2 bases at V and 10 bases at J, leaving 6 bases unmatched. CDR3 residues: CASSYAGQGAGSPLHF. CDR3 DNA sequence: TGTGCCAGCAGTTACGCGGGACAGGGGGCTGGGTCACCCCTCCACTTT.

V and J are TRBV11-3 and TRBJ1-3, with a possible D match to TRBD1 (5 bases). Trimming removed 7 bases from V and 0 bases from J, with 10 bases in between. Germline V gene lookup returns CDR1 SGHNT and CDR2 YENEEA. This CDR3 is 14 amino acids long. CDR3 amino acids: CASTFDSSGNTIYF. The CDR3 DNA follows: TGTGCCAGCACGTTTGACAGCTCTGGAAACACCATATATTTT.

This sequence joins TRBV7-4 and TRBJ1-2; D not certain. The CDR3 is made up of 15 amino acids. V dropped 2 bases and J dropped 4 bases, with 14 bases sitting between them. The germline CDR1 and CDR2 sequences are SGHVT and SQSDAQ. The CDR3, as DNA: TGTGCCAGCAGCTTAAGTAACAGCCTAGTCTATGGCTACACCTTC. It specifies CASSLSNSLVYGYTF.

The V call is TRBV9, the J call TRBJ2-2; 9 nucleotides match TRBD1. V lost 3 bases, J lost 4 bases, and 4 bases stayed unmatched. The CDR3 covers 15 residues. CDR1 is SGDLS and CDR2 is YYNGEE in the germline V gene. The chain's CDR3 is CASSAGDRVTGELFF. The CDR3 bases are TGTGCCAGCAGCGCTGGGGACAGGGTCACCGGGGAGCTGTTTTTT.

This clone was found a few times. V usage is TRBV6-1 and J usage is TRBJ1-6; D perhaps matches TRBD1 (5 bases). The CDR3 has 13 residues. Trimming pared 7 bases from V and 11 bases from J, leaving 15 bases between. The V gene's germline CDR1 is MNHNS and CDR2 SASEGT. The CDR3 DNA reads TGTGCCAGCAAAGGGTCAGGGTGGACACCCCTCCACTTT. It translates to CASKGSGWTPLHF.

Concerning this clone: One junction end does not reproduce the germline sequence, and a read error may be involved. The CDR3 reads CASTLGRNQPQHF. CDR3 coding DNA: TGTGCCAGCACCTTAGGGAGGAATCAGCCCCAGCATTTT. The V call is TRBV7-2, the J call TRBJ1-5; D ambiguous. This CDR3 has 13 amino acids. The germline CDR1 and CDR2 sequences are SGHTA and FQGNSA. The full variable domain, its missing parts supplied by reference TRBV7-2 and TRBJ1-5, is GAGVSQSPSNKVTEKGKDVELRCDPISGHTALYWYRQSLGQGLEFLIYFQGNSAPDKSGLPSDRFSAERTGGSVSTLTIQRTQQEDSAVYLCASTLGRNQPQHFGDGTRLSIL.

The chain has TRBV7-9 and TRBJ2-5; unclear D gene. The CDR3 totals 14 residues. The V gene lost 1 base and the J gene lost 9 bases, with 15 bases spanning the gap. Per the germline V gene, CDR1 is SEHNR and CDR2 is FQNEAQ (reference sequence). The CDR3 here is CASSLDQKSRAQYF. In DNA, the CDR3 is TGTGCCAGCAGCTTAGACCAGAAGAGTCGGGCCCAGTACTTC.

V usage is TRBV9 and J usage is TRBJ1-2; D is possibly TRBD1 (5 bases). V was clipped by 3 bases and J by 4 bases, with 13 bases between them. Germline lookup yields CDR1 SGDLS and CDR2 YYNGEE. This CDR3 spans 14 amino acids. DNA of the CDR3: TGTGCCAGCAGCGCCGGGGGAAAGGGCTATGGCTACACCTTC. It yields the protein CASSAGGKGYGYTF.

The gene calls are TRBV27 and TRBJ2-1; D call uncertain. Germline V gives CDR1 MNHEY, CDR2 SMNVEV (reference sequence). The CDR3 sequence is 12 residues long. V lost 6 bases to trimming and J lost 7 bases, with 10 bases between them. In DNA, the CDR3 is TGTGCCAGCAGAGGGTTTGGGAATGAGCAGTTCTTC. Its translation is CASRGFGNEQFF.

The chain recombines TRBV4-3 with TRBJ2-1; D may be TRBD1 (6 bases). The CDR3 spans 15 residues. The V gene lost 1 base and the J gene lost 4 bases, with 11 bases spanning the gap. Germline loops: CDR1 LGHNA, CDR2 YSLEER. CDR3 amino acids: CASSQAWGPYNEQFF. As DNA, the CDR3 is TGCGCCAGCAGCCAAGCTTGGGGGCCATACAATGAGCAGTTCTTC.

The chain joins TRBV7-2 to TRBJ2-4; TRBD2 is a possible D gene (5 bases). The germline V gene has CDR1 SGHTA and CDR2 FQGNSA. The CDR3 is 15 amino acids. The V end was cut by 6 bases, the J end by 6 bases, with 18 bases between. CDR3 residues: CASRGGGRTRNIQYF. In DNA form, the CDR3 reads TGTGCCAGCAGGGGCGGAGGCAGGACCAGAAACATTCAGTACTTC. The full variable domain, rest sourced from reference TRBV7-2 and TRBJ2-4, is GAGVSQSPSNKVTEKGKDVELRCDPISGHTALYWYRQSLGQGLEFLIYFQGNSAPDKSGLPSDRFSAERTGGSVSTLTIQRTQQEDSAVYLCASRGGGRTRNIQYFGAGTRLSVL.